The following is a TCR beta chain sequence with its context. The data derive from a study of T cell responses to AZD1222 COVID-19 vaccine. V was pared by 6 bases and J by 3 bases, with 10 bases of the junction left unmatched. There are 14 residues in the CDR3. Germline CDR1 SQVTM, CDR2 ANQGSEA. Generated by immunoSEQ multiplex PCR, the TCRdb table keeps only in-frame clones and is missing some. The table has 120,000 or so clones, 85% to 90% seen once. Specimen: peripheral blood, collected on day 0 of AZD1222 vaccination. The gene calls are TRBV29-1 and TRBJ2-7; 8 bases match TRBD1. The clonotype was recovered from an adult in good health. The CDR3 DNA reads TGCAGCGTAAAACTCGGGACAGGAAGCTACGAGCAGTACTTC. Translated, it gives CSVKLGTGSYEQYF.